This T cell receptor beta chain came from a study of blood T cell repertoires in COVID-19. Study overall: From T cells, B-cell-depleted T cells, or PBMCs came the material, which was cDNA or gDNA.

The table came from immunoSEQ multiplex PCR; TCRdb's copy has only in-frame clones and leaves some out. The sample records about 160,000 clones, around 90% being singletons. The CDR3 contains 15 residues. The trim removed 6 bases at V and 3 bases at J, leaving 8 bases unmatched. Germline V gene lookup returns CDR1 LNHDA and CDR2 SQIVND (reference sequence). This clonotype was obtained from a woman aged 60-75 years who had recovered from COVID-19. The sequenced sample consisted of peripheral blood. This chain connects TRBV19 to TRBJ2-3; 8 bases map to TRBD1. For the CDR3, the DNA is TGTGCCAGTAGCCGACAGGGGACTGAGACAGATACGCAGTATTTT. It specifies CASSRQGTETDTQYF.